Listed here are 23 T cell receptor beta chains from one sample, sequenced in a study of spatial heterogeneity in lung cancer. Overall study results and limits: Intratumoral expanded alpha and beta TCR counts were found to track tumor mutation counts.

The antigens for these receptors are not known. A single record per CDR3 protein comes from TCRdb applying MiXCR to the 5' RACE reads. The sample includes around 5,200 distinct CDR3 sequences, roughly 15% of them seen just once. As to time point: sample taken at primary tumor resection. This material consisted of lung tumor tissue, taken at surgery. Source of these receptors: a male donor with early-stage non-small cell lung cancer.

The rearrangement joins TRBV3-1 to TRBJ2-3; no firm D call. The germline V gene encodes CDR1 LGHDT and CDR2 YNNKEL (reference sequence). There are 12 residues in the CDR3. The V gene lost 5 bases and the J gene lost 4 bases, with 7 bases spanning the gap. The CDR3 DNA reads TGTGCCAGCAGCAATCGACCAGATACGCAGTATTTT. It encodes CASSNRPDTQYF.

In this sample, this clonotype turned up a few times. The chain joins TRBV29-1 to TRBJ1-3; D unresolved. The CDR3 length is 13 residues. V was trimmed by 6 bases and J by 0 bases, leaving 9 bases between them. CDR1 SQVTM and CDR2 ANQGSEA come from the germline V gene. CDR3 loop: CSVAEFSGNTIYF. The CDR3, as DNA: TGCAGCGTCGCAGAGTTCTCTGGAAACACCATATATTTT.

This clonotype was detected a few times. The chain links TRBV4-1 to TRBJ2-7, with 7 nucleotides matching TRBD2. The CDR3 covers 16 residues. CDR1 and CDR2 (germline): MGHRA, YSYEKL. With V trimmed by 2 bases and J by 5 bases, 12 bases remained unmatched. The CDR3 protein is CASSQQSGTQYDEQYF. The CDR3 DNA follows: TGCGCCAGCAGCCAACAGAGCGGGACCCAGTATGACGAGCAGTACTTC.

This clonotype is termed medium-sized. The rearrangement joins TRBV10-3 to TRBJ2-3; no clear D. V lost 4 bases and J lost 0, with 11 bases in between. Germline V lookup: CDR1 ENHRY, CDR2 SYGVKD. The CDR3 consists of 15 residues. The CDR3: CAISVQDASTDTQYF. The DNA of the CDR3 is TGTGCCATCAGTGTTCAGGATGCTAGCACAGATACGCAGTATTTT.

This clonotype is classed as medium-sized (0.01 to 0.1%). J is TRBJ2-7 and V is TRBV29-1; tentatively, D is TRBD1 (5 bases). There are 14 residues in the CDR3. Germline CDR1 is SQVTM and CDR2 is ANQGSEA. Trimming cost V 6 bases and J 2 bases, with 17 bases left between them. The CDR3: CSVLSQGVTYEQYF. The CDR3 coding sequence is TGCAGCGTCCTTAGTCAGGGCGTTACCTACGAGCAGTACTTC.

This clonotype is labeled medium-sized. The chain couples TRBV27 to TRBJ1-2, with 8 bases that match TRBD1. CDR1 and CDR2 from the germline V gene are MNHEY and SMNVEV (reference sequence). The CDR3 spans 13 residues. V lost 4 bases and J lost 5; bases outside the gene matches: 3. CDR3 DNA: TGTGCCAGCAGTTGGGACAGGCGTTATGGCTACACCTTC. Translating gives CASSWDRRYGYTF.

V and J are TRBV27 and TRBJ2-7; TRBD1 aligns across 11 bases. Germline CDR1 reads MNHEY; CDR2 reads SMNVEV (reference sequence). Trimming at V came to 1 base and at J to 4 bases, leaving 3 bases not matched to a gene. The CDR3 consists of 15 residues. CDR3 coding DNA: TGTGCCAGCAGTTTATTTGGGACAGGGGGTTACGAGCAGTACTTC. Its protein product is CASSLFGTGGYEQYF.

In this sample, this clonotype is medium-sized. This chain joins TRBV6-4 and TRBJ1-5; TRBD1 matches at 9 bases. Germline assignment: CDR1 MRHNA and CDR2 SNTAGT. The CDR3 sequence is 15 residues long. V was pared by 4 bases and J by 6 bases, with 7 bases of the junction left unmatched. DNA for the CDR3: TGTGCCAGCAGTGTCGGGACAGGGAGCGGTCAGCCCCAGCATTTT. Its translation is CASSVGTGSGQPQHF.

By sample share, this clonotype is medium-sized (0.01 to 0.1%). The chain is built from TRBV3-1 and TRBJ1-2, with a possible D match to TRBD1 (5 bases). Trimming stripped 0 bases from V and 5 bases from J, with 16 bases between. The CDR3 has 16 residues. Per germline, CDR1 LGHDT and CDR2 YNNKEL (reference sequence). The CDR3 here is CASSQDPGTGIYGYTF. The CDR3, as DNA: TGTGCCAGCAGCCAAGATCCTGGGACGGGGATTTATGGCTACACCTTC.

This clonotype appeared a single time. This chain links TRBV28 with TRBJ2-5, with TRBD1 as a possible D gene (6 bases). Germline CDR1 and CDR2: MDHEN and SYDVKM. CDR3 length equals 15 residues. Trimming removed 6 bases at V and 5 bases at J, with 19 bases between. CDR3 nucleotides: TGTGCCAGCAGCCCCGCCCCAGGGGCCTGGGAGACCCAGTACTTC. It is translated as CASSPAPGAWETQYF.

By share, this clonotype counts as medium-sized. V usage is TRBV5-5 and J usage is TRBJ2-1; TRBD2 might be the D (7 bases). The germline V gene encodes CDR1 SGHKS and CDR2 YYEKEE (reference sequence). Deletions cut 3 bases from V and 6 bases from J, with 13 bases between. The CDR3 sequence is 14 residues long. The CDR3 protein is CASSSGGQGNEQFF. The CDR3 bases are TGTGCCAGCAGCTCGGGGGGCCAGGGCAATGAGCAGTTCTTC.

This clonotype is judged medium-sized. The chain employs TRBV23-1 and TRBJ2-7, with 13 nucleotides matching TRBD2. TRBV23-1 is noted as an ORF with a role that remains uncertain. This CDR3 is built from 20 residues. V dropped 0 bases and J dropped 3; count of bases not matched to a gene: 14. The CDR3 DNA is TGCGCCAGCAGTCAATCAAACCGACTAGCGGGAGGCTATATTTACTACGAGCAGTACTTC. It specifies CASSQSNRLAGGYIYYEQYF.

This clonotype was observed a few times. This chain connects TRBV5-1 to TRBJ2-2; no reliable D call. The CDR3 is 15 amino acids. The V gene's germline CDR1 is SGHRS and CDR2 YFSETQ. V gave up 5 bases and J gave up 1 base, with 12 bases separating them. The DNA for the CDR3 is TGCGCCAGCAGACCCGACTTGCTGAACACCGGGGAGCTGTTTTTT. It codes for CASRPDLLNTGELFF.

This clonotype was seen more than once but under ten times. This chain uses TRBV25-1 with TRBJ2-3, with 11 bases identical to TRBD2. Germline values: CDR1 MGHDK, CDR2 SYGVNS. This CDR3 is built from 17 residues. V dropped 1 base and J dropped 6; count of bases not matched to a gene: 9. The chain's CDR3 is CASSELIAGGPADTQYF. The CDR3 coding sequence is TGTGCCAGCAGTGAATTGATAGCGGGAGGGCCAGCGGATACGCAGTATTTT.

This clonotype is categorized as medium-sized (0.01 to 0.1%). V and J are TRBV2 and TRBJ2-5, with TRBD2 matching 8 bases. V dropped 7 bases and J dropped 0; count of bases not matched to a gene: 13. The CDR3 contains 17 residues. CDR1 is SNHLY and CDR2 is FYNNEI in the germline V gene. CDR3 nucleotide sequence: TGTGCCAGCACCCCAGGGTTCAGCGGGGGAAACCAAGAGACCCAGTACTTC. Protein product: CASTPGFSGGNQETQYF. Variable domain in full (rest from reference TRBV2 and TRBJ2-5): EPEVTQTPSHQVTQMGQEVILRCVPISNHLYFYWYRQILGQKVEFLVSFYNNEISEKSEIFDDQFSVERPDGSNFTLKIRSTKLEDSAMYFCASTPGFSGGNQETQYFGPGTRLLVL.

This clonotype is deemed medium-sized. This chain links TRBV7-2 with TRBJ2-5; D remains unclear. The germline V gene encodes CDR1 SGHTA and CDR2 FQGNSA. The V and J ends lost 3 bases and 4 bases respectively, with 6 bases between them. The CDR3 has 12 amino acids. CDR3 loop: CASSFSAETQYF. Written as DNA, the CDR3 is TGTGCCAGCAGCTTCTCGGCAGAGACCCAGTACTTC. Drawing the rest from reference TRBV7-2 and TRBJ2-5, the complete variable domain is GAGVSQSPSNKVTEKGKDVELRCDPISGHTALYWYRQSLGQGLEFLIYFQGNSAPDKSGLPSDRFSAERTGGSVSTLTIQRTQQEDSAVYLCASSFSAETQYFGPGTRLLVL.

The rearrangement uses TRBV29-1 and TRBJ1-1; possibly TRBD1 for D (5 bases). This CDR3 is built from 14 residues. Between the trimmed V and J ends, which lost 6 bases and 1 base, there was a span of 15 bases. From germline, CDR1 is SQVTM and CDR2 ANQGSEA. The CDR3: CSVGRGTENTEAFF. The CDR3 nucleotides are TGCAGCGTGGGTCGTGGGACGGAGAACACTGAAGCTTTCTTT.

The chain is built from TRBV28 and TRBJ2-7, with D tentatively TRBD1 (7 bases). The ends were cut back, 4 bases at V and 2 bases at J, with 15 bases in the middle. This CDR3 is 15 amino acids long. Germline V gene data show CDR1 as MDHEN and CDR2 as SYDVKM. CDR3 in DNA: TGTGCCAGCAGTTCTGGAGGGGGCCGCGCCTACGAGCAGTACTTC. Translation: CASSSGGGRAYEQYF.

This clonotype was recorded many times. V usage is TRBV7-6 and J usage is TRBJ2-5, with D unclear. This CDR3 has 13 residues. Germline values: CDR1 SGHVS, CDR2 FNYEAQ. The ends were cut back, 2 bases at V and 0 bases at J, with 4 bases in the middle. CDR3 sequence (DNA): TGTGCCAGCAGCTTATGGCACCAAGAGACCCAGTACTTC. The encoded protein is CASSLWHQETQYF. The full variable domain, in which reference TRBV7-6 and TRBJ2-5 provide the parts outside the CDR3, is GAGVSQSPRYKVTKRGQDVALRCDPISGHVSLYWYRQALGQGPEFLTYFNYEAQQDKSGLPNDRFSAERPEGSISTLTIQRTEQRDSAMYRCASSLWHQETQYFGPGTRLLVL.

The rearrangement joins TRBV5-1 to TRBJ1-3, with D unclear. The CDR3 is 15 amino acids. Germline CDR1 is SGHRS and CDR2 is YFSETQ. Trimming left V 0 bases short and J 0 bases short, with 7 bases between. CDR3: CASSLDGRSGNTIYF. CDR3 DNA sequence: TGCGCCAGCAGCTTGGACGGACGCTCTGGAAACACCATATATTTT.

This clonotype was detected many times. The rearrangement joins TRBV21-1 to TRBJ2-3. The DNA end is a closer match to TRBJ1-5, so the J assignment may be wrong. TRBV21-1 is given as a pseudogene. There are 10 residues in the CDR3. CDR3 residues: CASSKAAQHF. The CDR3 nucleotides are TGTGCCAGCAGCAAAGCTGCACAGCATTTT.

This clonotype qualifies as medium-sized. This chain connects TRBV28 to TRBJ2-1; 16 nucleotides match TRBD2. CDR1 and CDR2 from the germline V gene are MDHEN and SYDVKM. The trim removed 6 bases at V and 3 bases at J, leaving 11 bases unmatched. The CDR3 consists of 19 residues. Here the CDR3 reads CASSSILGLAGGNYNEQFF. In DNA, the CDR3 is TGTGCCAGCAGCTCCATTTTGGGACTAGCGGGAGGGAACTACAATGAGCAGTTCTTC. Drawing the rest from reference TRBV28 and TRBJ2-1, the complete variable domain is DVKVTQSSRYLVKRTGEKVFLECVQDMDHENMFWYRQDPGLGLRLIYFSYDVKMKEKGDIPEGYSVSREKKERFSLILESASTNQTSMYLCASSSILGLAGGNYNEQFFGPGTRLTVL.

This clonotype is classed as medium-sized. The chain combines TRBV11-2 with TRBJ2-1, with 9 bases lining up with TRBD1. Germline V gives CDR1 SGHAT, CDR2 FQNNGV. CDR3 size: 15 residues. Trimming removed 5 bases from V and 6 bases from J; junction bases left unmatched: 8. The CDR3 loop is CASSGTGTSGNEQFF. In nucleotides, the CDR3 is TGTGCCAGCAGCGGGACAGGGACTTCAGGCAATGAGCAGTTCTTC.